One sample yielded the 10 T cell receptor beta chains listed below, sequenced in a study of shared clonotypes between healthy human individuals. The assay was immunoSEQ multiplex PCR, and TCRdb's table has in-frame clones only and misses some. The sample yields roughly 500,000 clones, approximately 80% seen once. What was sequenced was PBMCs. The receptors originated from a middle-aged woman in good health. Some clones in this sample may be carry-over from other donors' samples.

The chain is built from TRBV7-3 and TRBJ2-1, with 9 positions matching TRBD2. The CDR3 has 16 amino acids. V lost 2 bases, J lost 3 bases, and 5 bases stayed unmatched. Germline V gene lookup returns CDR1 SGHTA and CDR2 FQGTGA. The CDR3 region is CASSLLSGSLYNEQFF. The CDR3 nucleotides are TGTGCCAGCAGCTTACTTAGCGGGAGTCTCTACAATGAGCAGTTCTTC. Combining the CDR3 with reference TRBV7-3 and TRBJ2-1 gives the whole variable domain GAGVSQTPSNKVTEKGKYVELRCDPISGHTALYWYRQSLGQGPEFLIYFQGTGAADDSGLPNDRFFAVRPEGSVSTLKIQRTERGDSAVYLCASSLLSGSLYNEQFFGPGTRLTVL.

The V call is TRBV5-8, the J call TRBJ1-4, with D maybe TRBD1 (6 bases). The CDR3 covers 15 residues. V shed 1 base and J shed 8 bases, with 15 bases lying between them. From germline, CDR1 is SGHTS and CDR2 YDEGEE. CDR3 coding DNA: TGTGCCAGCAGCTTGAGGGGGAGCTTGGGAGAAAAACTGTTTTTT. Its protein product is CASSLRGSLGEKLFF.

Turning to this clone: At the DNA level, this CDR3 is encoded by other sequences in the same sample as well. The chain links TRBV28 to TRBJ1-5; no firm D call. Germline CDR1 is MDHEN and CDR2 is SYDVKM. The ends were cut back, 6 bases at V and 4 bases at J, with 7 bases in the middle. This CDR3 spans 12 amino acids. The CDR3 sequence: CASSPPNQPQHF. CDR3 coding DNA: TGTGCCAGCAGCCCCCCAAATCAGCCCCAGCATTTT. The entire variable domain, with the rest obtained from reference TRBV28 and TRBJ1-5, is as follows: DVKVTQSSRYLVKRTGEKVFLECVQDMDHENMFWYRQDPGLGLRLIYFSYDVKMKEKGDIPEGYSVSREKKERFSLILESASTNQTSMYLCASSPPNQPQHFGDGTRLSIL.

V usage is TRBV28 and J usage is TRBJ2-5, with no clear D. CDR3 length equals 14 residues. CDR1 and CDR2 (germline): MDHEN, SYDVKM. V was pared by 3 bases and J by 1 base, with 9 bases between. CDR3 region: CASSFVASQETQYF. DNA for the CDR3: TGTGCCAGCAGTTTTGTGGCTAGCCAAGAGACCCAGTACTTC. The full variable domain, with the rest looked up from reference TRBV28 and TRBJ2-5, is DVKVTQSSRYLVKRTGEKVFLECVQDMDHENMFWYRQDPGLGLRLIYFSYDVKMKEKGDIPEGYSVSREKKERFSLILESASTNQTSMYLCASSFVASQETQYFGPGTRLLVL.

V gene TRBV4-1 combines with J gene TRBJ1-1, with D possibly being TRBD1 (6 bases). The V and J ends lost 2 bases and 7 bases respectively, with 14 bases between them. The germline V gene encodes CDR1 MGHRA and CDR2 YSYEKL. There are 14 residues in the CDR3. This CDR3 is CASSQTQGWDEAFF. The CDR3 DNA follows: TGCGCCAGCAGCCAAACTCAGGGGTGGGATGAAGCTTTCTTT.

This chain connects TRBV6-6 to TRBJ2-3; 13 bases line up with TRBD2. The length of the CDR3 is 16 residues. V lost 6 bases, J lost 3 bases, and 6 bases stayed unmatched. Germline CDR1 MNHNY, CDR2 SVGAGI (reference sequence). CDR3 DNA: TGTGCCAGCAGCCCTTGGACTAGCGGGAGTACAGATACGCAGTATTTT. Translated: CASSPWTSGSTDTQYF.

The chain links TRBV9 to TRBJ1-1, with 9 bases that match TRBD1. In germline, CDR1 is SGDLS, CDR2 YYNGEE. The V segment lost 4 bases and the J segment 5 bases; nucleotides outside the gene matches: 21. This CDR3 comprises 19 residues. The DNA of the CDR3 is TGTGCCAGCAGCCATACGTTCGCCTCCGGGACAGGGACGGGGACTGAAGCTTTCTTT. This codes for CASSHTFASGTGTGTEAFF.

The chain uses TRBV7-9 and TRBJ1-2, with D unresolved. The CDR3 extends over 13 amino acids. The germline gives CDR1 SEHNR, CDR2 FQNEAQ (reference sequence). Between the trimmed V and J ends, which lost 5 bases and 3 bases, there was a span of 10 bases. The CDR3 is CASSPMGYYGYTF. The CDR3 bases are TGTGCCAGCAGCCCCATGGGGTACTATGGCTACACCTTC. Full variable domain (outside the CDR3, taken from reference TRBV7-9 and TRBJ1-2): DTGVSQNPRHKITKRGQNVTFRCDPISEHNRLYWYRQTLGQGPEFLTYFQNEAQLEKSRLLSDRFSAERPKGSFSTLEIQRTEQGDSAMYLCASSPMGYYGYTFGSGTRLTVV.

V and J are TRBV30 and TRBJ1-1; D is unresolved. Looked up from germline, CDR1 is GTSNPN and CDR2 is SVGIG (reference sequence). This CDR3 contains 12 residues. V was trimmed by 0 bases and J by 4 bases, leaving 6 bases between them. The CDR3 DNA follows: TGTGCCTGGAGTGTCGAGGGCACTGAAGCTTTCTTT. Translated, it gives CAWSVEGTEAFF.

This clone showed up many times. The genes are TRBV30 and TRBJ2-7, with D possibly being TRBD2 (6 bases). Germline CDR1 reads GTSNPN; CDR2 reads SVGIG (reference sequence). CDR3 length: 13 amino acids. V lost 6 bases and J lost 4, with 16 bases in between. In DNA, the CDR3 is TGTGCCTGTGGCGGCGGGACGGTGTACGAGCAGTACTTC. Translation: CACGGGTVYEQYF.